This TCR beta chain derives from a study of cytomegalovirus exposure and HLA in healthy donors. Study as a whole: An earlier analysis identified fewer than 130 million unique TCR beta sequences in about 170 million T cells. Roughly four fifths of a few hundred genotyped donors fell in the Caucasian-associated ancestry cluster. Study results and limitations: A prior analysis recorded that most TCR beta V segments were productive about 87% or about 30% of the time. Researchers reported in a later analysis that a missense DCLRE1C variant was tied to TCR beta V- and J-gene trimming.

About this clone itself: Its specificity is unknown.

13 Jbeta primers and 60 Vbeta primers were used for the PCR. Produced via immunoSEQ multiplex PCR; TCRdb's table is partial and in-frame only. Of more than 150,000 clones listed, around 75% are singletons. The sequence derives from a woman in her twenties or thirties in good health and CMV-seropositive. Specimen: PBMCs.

The CDR3 sequence: CASLPSAQETQYF. The CDR3 region has the DNA TGTGCCAGCCTCCCCAGTGCCCAAGAGACCCAGTACTTC. The rearrangement joins TRBV2 to TRBJ2-5; the D is unclear. The V gene lost 8 bases and the J gene lost 1 base, with 11 bases spanning the gap. Germline CDR1 is SNHLY and CDR2 is FYNNEI. The CDR3 is 13 residues long.